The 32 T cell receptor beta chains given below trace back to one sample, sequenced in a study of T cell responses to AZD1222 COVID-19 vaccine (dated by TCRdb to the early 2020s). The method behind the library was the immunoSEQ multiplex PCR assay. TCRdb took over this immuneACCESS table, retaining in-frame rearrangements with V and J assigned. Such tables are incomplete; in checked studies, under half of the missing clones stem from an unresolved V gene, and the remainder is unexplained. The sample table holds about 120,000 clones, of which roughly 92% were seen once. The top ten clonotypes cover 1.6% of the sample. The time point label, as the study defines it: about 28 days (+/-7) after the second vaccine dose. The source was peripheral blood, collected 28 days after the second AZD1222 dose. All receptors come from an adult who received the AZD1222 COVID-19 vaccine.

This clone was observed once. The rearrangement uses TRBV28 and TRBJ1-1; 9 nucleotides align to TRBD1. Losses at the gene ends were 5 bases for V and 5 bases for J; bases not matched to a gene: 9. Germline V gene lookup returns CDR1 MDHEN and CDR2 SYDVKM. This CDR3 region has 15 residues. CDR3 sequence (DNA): TGTGCCAGCAGTCCCCTGGACAGGGGTGGTACTGAAGCTTTCTTT. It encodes CASSPLDRGGTEAFF. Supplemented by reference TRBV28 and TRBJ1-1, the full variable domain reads DVKVTQSSRYLVKRTGEKVFLECVQDMDHENMFWYRQDPGLGLRLIYFSYDVKMKEKGDIPEGYSVSREKKERFSLILESASTNQTSMYLCASSPLDRGGTEAFFGQGTRLTVV.

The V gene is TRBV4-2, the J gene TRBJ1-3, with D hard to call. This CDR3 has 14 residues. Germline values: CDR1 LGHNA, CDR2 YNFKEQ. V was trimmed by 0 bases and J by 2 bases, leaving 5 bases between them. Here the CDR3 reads CASSQDSAGNTIYF. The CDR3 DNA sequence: TGTGCCAGCAGCCAAGACTCGGCTGGAAACACCATATATTTT.

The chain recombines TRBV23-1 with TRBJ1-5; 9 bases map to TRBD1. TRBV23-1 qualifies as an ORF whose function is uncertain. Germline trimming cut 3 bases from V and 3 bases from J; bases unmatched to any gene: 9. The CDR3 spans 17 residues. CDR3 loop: CASSQGQGPLPNQPQHF. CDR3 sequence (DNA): TGCGCCAGCAGTCAGGGACAGGGTCCTCTACCCAATCAGCCCCAGCATTTT.

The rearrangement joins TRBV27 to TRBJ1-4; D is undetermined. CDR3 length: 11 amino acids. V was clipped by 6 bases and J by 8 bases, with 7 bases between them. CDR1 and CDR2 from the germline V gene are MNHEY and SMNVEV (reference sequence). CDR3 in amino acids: CASRQGEKLFF. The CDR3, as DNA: TGTGCCAGCAGACAAGGGGAAAAACTGTTTTTT.

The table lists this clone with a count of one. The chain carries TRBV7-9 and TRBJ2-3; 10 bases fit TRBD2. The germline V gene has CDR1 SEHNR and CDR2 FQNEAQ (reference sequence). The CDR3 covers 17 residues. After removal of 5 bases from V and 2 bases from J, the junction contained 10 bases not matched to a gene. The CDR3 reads CASSLRAGGSHTDTQYF. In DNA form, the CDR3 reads TGTGCCAGCAGCCTACGAGCGGGAGGGTCCCACACAGATACGCAGTATTTT.

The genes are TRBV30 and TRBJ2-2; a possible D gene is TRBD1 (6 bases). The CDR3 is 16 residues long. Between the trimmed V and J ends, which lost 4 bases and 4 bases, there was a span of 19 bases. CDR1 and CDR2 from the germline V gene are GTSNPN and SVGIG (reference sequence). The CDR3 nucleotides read TGTGCCTGGAACTCTCTCGACAGGCTTTCCACCGGGGAGCTGTTTTTT. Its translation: CAWNSLDRLSTGELFF.

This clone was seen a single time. CDR3 sequence (DNA): TGTGCCAGCAGCACTAGCCTTGGGGGCCAAGAGACCCAGTACTTC. Translated, it gives CASSTSLGGQETQYF. The rearrangement links TRBV9 to TRBJ2-5, with D perhaps matching TRBD2 (6 bases). The CDR3 contains 15 residues. CDR1 and CDR2 from the germline V gene are SGDLS and YYNGEE. V lost 4 bases and J lost 1, with 14 bases in between.

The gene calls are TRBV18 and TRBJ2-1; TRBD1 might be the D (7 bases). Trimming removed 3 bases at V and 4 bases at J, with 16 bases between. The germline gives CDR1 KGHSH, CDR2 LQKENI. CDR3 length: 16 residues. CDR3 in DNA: TGTGCCAGCTCACCCTCAGGAGGGGGCGGATACAATGAGCAGTTCTTC. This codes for CASSPSGGGGYNEQFF.

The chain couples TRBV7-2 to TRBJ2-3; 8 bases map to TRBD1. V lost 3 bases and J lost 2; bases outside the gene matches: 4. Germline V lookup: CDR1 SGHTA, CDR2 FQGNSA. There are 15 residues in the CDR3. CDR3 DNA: TGTGCCAGCAGCTTTTGGACAGGGACCACAGATACGCAGTATTTT. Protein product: CASSFWTGTTDTQYF.

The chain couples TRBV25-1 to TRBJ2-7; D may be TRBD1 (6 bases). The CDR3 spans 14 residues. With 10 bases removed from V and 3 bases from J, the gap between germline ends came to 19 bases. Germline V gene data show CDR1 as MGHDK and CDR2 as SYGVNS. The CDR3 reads CAITPTGFIYEQYF. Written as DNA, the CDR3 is TGTGCCATCACCCCCACAGGGTTCATCTACGAGCAGTACTTC.

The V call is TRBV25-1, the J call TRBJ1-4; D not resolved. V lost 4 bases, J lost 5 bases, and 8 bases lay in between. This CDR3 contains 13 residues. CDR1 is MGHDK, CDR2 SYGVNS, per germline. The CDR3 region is CASSVGYNEKLFF. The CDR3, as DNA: TGTGCCAGCAGTGTCGGTTACAATGAAAAACTGTTTTTT.

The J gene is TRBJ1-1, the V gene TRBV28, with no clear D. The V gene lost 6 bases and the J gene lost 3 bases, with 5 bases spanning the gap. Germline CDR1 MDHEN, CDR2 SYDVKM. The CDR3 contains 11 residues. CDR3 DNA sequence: TGTGCCAGCAGAAGCTACACTGAAGCTTTCTTT. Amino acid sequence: CASRSYTEAFF.

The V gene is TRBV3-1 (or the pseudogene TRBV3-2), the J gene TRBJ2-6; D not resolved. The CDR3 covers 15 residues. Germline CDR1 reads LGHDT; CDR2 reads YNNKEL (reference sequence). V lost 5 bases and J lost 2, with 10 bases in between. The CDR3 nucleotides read TGTGCCAGCAGCACCCGACCTGCTGGGGCCAACGTCCTGACTTTC. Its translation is CASSTRPAGANVLTF.

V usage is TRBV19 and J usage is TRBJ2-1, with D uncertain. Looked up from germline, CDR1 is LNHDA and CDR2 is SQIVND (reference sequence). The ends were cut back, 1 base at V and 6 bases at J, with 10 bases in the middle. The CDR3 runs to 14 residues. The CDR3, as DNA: TGTGCCAGTAGTATAGTGTCTCGATCCAATGAGCAGTTCTTC. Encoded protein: CASSIVSRSNEQFF.

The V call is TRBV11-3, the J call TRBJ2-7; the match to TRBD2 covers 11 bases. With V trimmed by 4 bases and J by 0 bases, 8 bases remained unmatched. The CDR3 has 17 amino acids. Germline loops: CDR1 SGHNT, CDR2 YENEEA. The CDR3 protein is CASSSNRLAGSSYEQYF. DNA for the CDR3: TGTGCCAGCAGCTCCAACCGACTAGCGGGAAGCTCCTACGAGCAGTACTTC.

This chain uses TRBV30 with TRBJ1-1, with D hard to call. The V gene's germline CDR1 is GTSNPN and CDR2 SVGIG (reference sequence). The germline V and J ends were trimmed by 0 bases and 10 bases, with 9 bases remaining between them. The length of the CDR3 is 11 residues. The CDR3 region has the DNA TGTGCCTGGAGTGTGATGAATCGAGCTTTCTTT. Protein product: CAWSVMNRAFF.

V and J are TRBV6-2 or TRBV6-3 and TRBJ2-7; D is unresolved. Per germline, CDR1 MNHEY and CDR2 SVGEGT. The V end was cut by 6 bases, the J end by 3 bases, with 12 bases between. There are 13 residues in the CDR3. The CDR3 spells CASSPSRFYEQYF. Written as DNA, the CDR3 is TGTGCCAGCAGCCCGAGCAGATTCTACGAGCAGTACTTC.

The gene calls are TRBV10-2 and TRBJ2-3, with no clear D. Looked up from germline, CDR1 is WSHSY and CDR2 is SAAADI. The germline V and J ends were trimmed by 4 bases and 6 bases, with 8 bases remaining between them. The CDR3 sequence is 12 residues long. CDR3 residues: CASSGESDTQYF. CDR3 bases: TGCGCCAGCAGTGGTGAGAGCGATACGCAGTATTTT.

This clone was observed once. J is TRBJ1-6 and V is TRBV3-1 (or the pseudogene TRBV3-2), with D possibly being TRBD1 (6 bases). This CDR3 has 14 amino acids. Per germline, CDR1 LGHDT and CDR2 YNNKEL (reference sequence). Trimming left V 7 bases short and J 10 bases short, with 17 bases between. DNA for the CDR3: TGTGCCAGCAACTACAATACAGGGAACTCACCCCTCCACTTT. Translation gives CASNYNTGNSPLHF.

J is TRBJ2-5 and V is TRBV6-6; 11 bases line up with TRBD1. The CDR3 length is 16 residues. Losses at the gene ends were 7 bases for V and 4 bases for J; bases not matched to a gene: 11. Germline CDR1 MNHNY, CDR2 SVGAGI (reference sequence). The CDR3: CASTRGQGAGGETQYF. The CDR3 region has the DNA TGTGCCAGCACCCGAGGACAGGGGGCAGGTGGAGAGACCCAGTACTTC.

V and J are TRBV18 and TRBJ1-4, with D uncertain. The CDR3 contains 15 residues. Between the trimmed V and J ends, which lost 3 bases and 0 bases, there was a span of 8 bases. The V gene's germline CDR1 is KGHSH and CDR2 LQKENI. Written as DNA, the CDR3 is TGTGCCAGCTCACCTGACGGGGCAACTAATGAAAAACTGTTTTTT. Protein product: CASSPDGATNEKLFF.

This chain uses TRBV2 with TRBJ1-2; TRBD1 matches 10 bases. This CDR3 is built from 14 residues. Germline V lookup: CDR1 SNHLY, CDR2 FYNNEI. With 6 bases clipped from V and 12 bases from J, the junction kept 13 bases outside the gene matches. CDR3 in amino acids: CASRTGGARAGHTF. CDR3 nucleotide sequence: TGTGCCAGCAGGACAGGGGGCGCGAGGGCGGGCCACACCTTC.

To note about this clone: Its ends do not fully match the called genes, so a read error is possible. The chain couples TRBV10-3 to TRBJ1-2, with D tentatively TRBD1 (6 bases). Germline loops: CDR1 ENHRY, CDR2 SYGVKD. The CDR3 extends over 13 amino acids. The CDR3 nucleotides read TGTGCCATCAGTGATACAGGGAACTATGGCTGCACCTTC. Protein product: CAISDTGNYGCTF.

In nucleotides, the CDR3 is TGTGCCAGCAGTTCTCCGGGTAGCAATCAGCCCCAGCATTTT. This sequence encodes CASSSPGSNQPQHF. V and J are TRBV28 and TRBJ1-5, with unresolved D. The CDR3 spans 14 residues. Trimming removed 4 bases from V and 0 bases from J, with 7 bases in between. Germline loops: CDR1 MDHEN, CDR2 SYDVKM.

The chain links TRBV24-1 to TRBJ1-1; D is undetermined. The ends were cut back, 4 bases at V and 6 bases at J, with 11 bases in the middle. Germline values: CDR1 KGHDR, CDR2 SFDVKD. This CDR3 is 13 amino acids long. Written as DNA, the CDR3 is TGTGCCACCAGTGACCCTGACACCCCTGAAGCTTTCTTT. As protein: CATSDPDTPEAFF.

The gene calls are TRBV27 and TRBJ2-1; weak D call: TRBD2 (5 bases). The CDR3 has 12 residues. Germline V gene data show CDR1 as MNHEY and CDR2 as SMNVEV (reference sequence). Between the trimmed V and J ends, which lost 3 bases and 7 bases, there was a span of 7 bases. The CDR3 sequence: CASSFTRNEQFF. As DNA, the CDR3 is TGTGCCAGCAGTTTCACTAGGAATGAGCAGTTCTTC.

The CDR3 sequence is CASRGGDEQFF. The CDR3 nucleotides are TGTGCCAGCAGGGGTGGAGATGAGCAGTTCTTC. The chain couples TRBV7-3 to TRBJ2-1, with no clear D. This CDR3 is built from 11 residues. Germline CDR1 and CDR2: SGHTA and FQGTGA. V was pared by 6 bases and J by 8 bases, with 8 bases between.

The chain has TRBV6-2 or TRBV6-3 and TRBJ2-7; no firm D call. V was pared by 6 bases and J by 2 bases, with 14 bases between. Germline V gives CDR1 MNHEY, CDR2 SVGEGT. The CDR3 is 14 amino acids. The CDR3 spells CASSVPDGTYEQYF. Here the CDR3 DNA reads TGTGCCAGCAGCGTCCCTGACGGTACCTACGAGCAGTACTTC.

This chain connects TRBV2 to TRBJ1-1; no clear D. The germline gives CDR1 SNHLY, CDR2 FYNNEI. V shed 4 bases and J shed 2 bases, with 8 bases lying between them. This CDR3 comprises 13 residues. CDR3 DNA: TGTGCCAGCAGTGGAGACCATAACACTGAAGCTTTCTTT. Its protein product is CASSGDHNTEAFF.

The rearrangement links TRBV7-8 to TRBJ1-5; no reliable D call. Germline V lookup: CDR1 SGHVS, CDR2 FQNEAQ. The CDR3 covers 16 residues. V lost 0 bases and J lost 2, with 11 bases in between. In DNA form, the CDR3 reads TGTGCCAGCAGCTTAGCTGAGGCTTTCGGCAATCAGCCCCAGCATTTT. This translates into CASSLAEAFGNQPQHF.

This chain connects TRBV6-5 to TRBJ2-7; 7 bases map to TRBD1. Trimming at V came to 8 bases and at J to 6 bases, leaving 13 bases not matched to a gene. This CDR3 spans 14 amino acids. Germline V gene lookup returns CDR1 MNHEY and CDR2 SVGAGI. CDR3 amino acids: CASLRTGGESEQYF. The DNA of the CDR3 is TGTGCCAGCTTACGGACAGGTGGTGAGTCCGAGCAGTACTTC.

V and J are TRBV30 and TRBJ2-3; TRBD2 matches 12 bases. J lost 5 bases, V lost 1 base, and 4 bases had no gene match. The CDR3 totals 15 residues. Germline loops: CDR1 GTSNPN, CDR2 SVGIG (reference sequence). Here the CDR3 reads CAWSAGLAGKDTQYF. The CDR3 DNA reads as TGTGCCTGGAGTGCCGGACTAGCGGGAAAAGATACGCAGTATTTT.